Reported below is one T cell receptor delta chain. No antigen is known for it. The data were taken from a study of Vδ1+ human thymocytes. Regarding the study as a whole: Despite high sort purity, 20% to 25% of thymic T cell receptor delta sequences were Vdelta2. TRD repertoires were essentially private, unlike widely shared TRG clonotypes. Highly polyclonal TRG and TRD repertoires with Gaussian CDR3 length distributions appeared in thymus.

This CDR3 contains 19 residues. J was trimmed by 2 bases and V by 0 bases; bases with no gene match: 14. CDR1 GEAIGNYY and CDR2 EKD come from the germline V gene. Extracted RNA was reverse transcribed into cDNA. CDR3 amplicons came from multiplex PCR with pooled V-gene forward and constant-region reverse primers. TCRdb fed the multiplex PCR reads to CATT. Of about 75,000 delta-chain clones in the sample, around 35% are singletons; the top ten hold roughly 0.25%. Alphabeta T cells were depleted, then CD3+ Vdelta1+ Vdelta2- thymocytes were FACS-sorted. Between roughly 98% and 99.6% of sorted thymocytes were Vdelta1+.

The chain couples TRDV2 to TRDJ1; 10 nucleotides line up with TRDD3. The receptor comes from a boy in the first two years of life who had congenital heart surgery. Sequenced: Vdelta1+ gamma-delta thymocytes from the thymus. The sample's subset: FACS-sorted CD3+ TCRalphabeta- TCRVdelta1+ TCRVdelta2- thymocytes. The CDR3 here is CACDTEELGDYRETDKLIF. The DNA for the CDR3 is TGTGCCTGTGACACCGAAGAACTGGGGGATTACCGCGAGACCGATAAACTCATCTTT.